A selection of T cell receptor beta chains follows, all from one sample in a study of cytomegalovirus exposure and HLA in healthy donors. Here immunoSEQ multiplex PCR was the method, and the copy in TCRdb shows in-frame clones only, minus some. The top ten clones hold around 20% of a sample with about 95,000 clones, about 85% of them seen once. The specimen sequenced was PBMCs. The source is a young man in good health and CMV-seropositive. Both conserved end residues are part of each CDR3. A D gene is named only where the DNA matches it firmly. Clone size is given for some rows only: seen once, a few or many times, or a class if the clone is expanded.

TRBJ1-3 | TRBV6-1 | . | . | TGTGCCAGCAACAAAGGAGCCAATTCTGGAAACACCATATATTTT | CASNKGANSGNTIYF
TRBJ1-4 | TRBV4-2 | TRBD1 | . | TGTGCCAGCAGCCAAGAGGGACAGGGGACTAATGAAAAACTGTTTTTT | CASSQEGQGTNEKLFF
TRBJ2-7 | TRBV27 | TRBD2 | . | TGTGCCAGCAGCCCTCAAGCGGGAGTTTCGTACGAGCAGTACTTC | CASSPQAGVSYEQYF
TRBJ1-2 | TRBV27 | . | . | TGTGCCAGCAGATTTTCGGACACTGTTCACTATGGCTACACCTTC | CASRFSDTVHYGYTF
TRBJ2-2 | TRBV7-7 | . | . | TGTGCCAGCACCCCAGCAGGGACCGGGGAGCTGTTTTTT | CASTPAGTGELFF
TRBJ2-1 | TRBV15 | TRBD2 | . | TGTGCCACCAGCAGTCGGACTAGCGGGAACAATGAGCAGTTCTTC | CATSSRTSGNNEQFF
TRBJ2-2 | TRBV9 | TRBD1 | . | TGTGCCAGCAGCGCCTACGGGACAGGAACCGGGGAGCTGTTTTTT | CASSAYGTGTGELFF
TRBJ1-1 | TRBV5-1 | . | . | TGCGCCAGCAGACCCACAGGGCGCGACACTGAAGCTTTCTTT | CASRPTGRDTEAFF
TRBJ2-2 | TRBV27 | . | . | TGTGCCAGCAGTTCGACACTGAACACCGGGGAGCTGTTTTTT | CASSSTLNTGELFF
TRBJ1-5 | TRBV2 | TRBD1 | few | TGTGCCAGCAGTGAAAGGACAGGGGTGCAGCCCCAGCATTTT | CASSERTGVQPQHF
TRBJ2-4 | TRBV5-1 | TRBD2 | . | TGCGCCAGCAGCTTGGATAGCGGGAGTGCTAAAAACATTCAGTACTTC | CASSLDSGSAKNIQYF
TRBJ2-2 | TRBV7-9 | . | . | TGTGCCAGCACACCGTGGAGGGGCAGCGCGAACACCGGGGAGCTGTTTTTT | CASTPWRGSANTGELFF
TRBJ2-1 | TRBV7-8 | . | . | TGTGCCAGCAGCACCCGCGGGGTAGCGGACCACTACAATGAGCAGTTCTTC | CASSTRGVADHYNEQFF
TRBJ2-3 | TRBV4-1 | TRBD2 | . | TGCGCCAGCAGCCAAGATCCTACGGGAGGAAGGCCTAGCACAGATACGCAGTATTTT | CASSQDPTGGRPSTDTQYF
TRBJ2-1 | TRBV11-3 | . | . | TGTGCCAGCAGCTTAGAGCGGCGAGATGAGCAGTTCTTC | CASSLERRDEQFF
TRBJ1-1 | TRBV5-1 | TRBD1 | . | TGCGCCAGCAGCTATAGGACAGGGGCTGAAGCTTTCTTT | CASSYRTGAEAFF
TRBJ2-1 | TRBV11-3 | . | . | TGTGCCAGCAGCTTCGGAGAATACAATGAGCAGTTCTTC | CASSFGEYNEQFF